This passage covers 21 T cell receptor beta chains from one sample sequenced in a study of blood T cell repertoires in COVID-19. Sequencing was performed with immunoSEQ multiplex PCR; in TCRdb, only in-frame clones are kept and a portion is missing. The profile shows some 220,000 clones, over 90% of them singletons. Source material: peripheral blood. These receptor sequences come from a man aged 30 to 45 with COVID-19, enrolled during active disease.

V usage is TRBV9 and J usage is TRBJ1-2, with 9 bases fitting TRBD1. Germline assignment: CDR1 SGDLS and CDR2 YYNGEE. Trimming removed 3 bases from V and 2 bases from J; junction bases left unmatched: 2. The CDR3 is 14 residues long. The CDR3 protein is CASSGQGGNYGYTF. The CDR3 nucleotides are TGTGCCAGCAGCGGACAGGGGGGGAACTATGGCTACACCTTC.

V usage is TRBV3-1 (or the pseudogene TRBV3-2) and J usage is TRBJ1-2; D unresolved. The length of the CDR3 is 14 residues. Germline values: CDR1 LGHDT, CDR2 YNNKEL (reference sequence). V lost 2 bases and J 6 bases, leaving 13 bases between the germline ends. The CDR3 here is CASSQKAGWDGYTF. The CDR3, as DNA: TGTGCCAGCAGCCAAAAGGCAGGATGGGATGGCTACACCTTC.

The CDR3 here is CASSLDLPGQGGSPLHF. CDR3 sequence (DNA): TGTGCCAGCAGCTTAGATCTACCGGGACAGGGAGGTTCACCCCTCCACTTT. This chain joins TRBV11-2 and TRBJ1-6; TRBD1 matches at 9 bases. Unmatched junction bases numbered 9, after V lost 0 bases and J lost 9 bases. Per the germline V gene, CDR1 is SGHAT and CDR2 is FQNNGV. The CDR3 covers 17 residues.

This chain connects TRBV6-1 to TRBJ1-6, with a tentative D call TRBD1 (5 bases). The CDR3 loop spans 15 amino acids. CDR1 MNHNS and CDR2 SASEGT come from the germline V gene. V was clipped by 2 bases and J by 10 bases, with 15 bases between them. CDR3 sequence: CASSERAGTLSPLHF. The CDR3 DNA reads TGTGCCAGCAGTGAAAGGGCAGGGACTCTCTCACCCCTCCACTTT.

This chain joins TRBV12-5 and TRBJ2-5; 7 bases map to TRBD2. This CDR3 comprises 14 residues. With V trimmed by 1 base and J by 3 bases, 2 bases remained unmatched. Germline V lookup: CDR1 LGHNT, CDR2 FRNRAP. DNA for the CDR3: TGTGCTAGTGGTTTGGGCCTAGCGGAAGAGACCCAGTACTTC. Encoded protein: CASGLGLAEETQYF.

This rearrangement joins TRBV4-1 to TRBJ2-1, with unresolved D. The germline gives CDR1 MGHRA, CDR2 YSYEKL. CDR3 length: 14 amino acids. Trimming removed 1 base from V and 8 bases from J, with 12 bases in between. CDR3 sequence (DNA): TGCGCCAGCAGCCAAGGATATGGGCTGGATGAGCAGTTCTTC. Translation gives CASSQGYGLDEQFF.

This clone occurred once. The rearrangement joins TRBV2 to TRBJ1-2; TRBD1 might be the D (6 bases). Trimming stripped 4 bases from V and 4 bases from J, with 10 bases between. This CDR3 has 13 residues. Germline V gives CDR1 SNHLY, CDR2 FYNNEI. The CDR3 DNA reads TGTGCCAGCAGTGGACAGGAATCCTATGGCTACACCTTC. It encodes CASSGQESYGYTF.

In this sample, this clone turned up once. This chain connects TRBV25-1 to TRBJ1-2; D not resolved. Trimming removed 5 bases from V and 4 bases from J, with 11 bases in between. Germline V gene lookup returns CDR1 MGHDK and CDR2 SYGVNS. The CDR3 is 13 amino acids. The CDR3 nucleotides read TGTGCCAGCAGTTTTCCGGGAGGCTATGGCTACACCTTC. Translating gives CASSFPGGYGYTF.

This rearrangement joins TRBV7-9 to TRBJ2-7, with 7 bases lining up with TRBD1. The CDR3 runs to 14 residues. Germline V CDR1 and CDR2: SEHNR, FQNEAQ (reference sequence). The ends lost 5 bases at V and 3 bases at J; junction bases unmatched: 7. The DNA of the CDR3 is TGTGCCAGCAGCGGGTGGACAGGATACTACGAGCAGTACTTC. As protein: CASSGWTGYYEQYF.

The chain combines TRBV20-1 with TRBJ1-4, with a possible D match to TRBD1 (5 bases). This CDR3 has 11 residues. CDR1 and CDR2 from the germline V gene are DFQATT and SNEGSKA (reference sequence). The V end lost 0 bases, the J end lost 17 bases, and 13 bases lay between the germline ends. CDR3 amino acids: CSAREWGLDFF. In DNA, the CDR3 is TGCAGTGCTAGAGAGTGGGGACTGGACTTTTTT.

The chain links TRBV12-3 or TRBV12-4 to TRBJ1-4; D remains ambiguous. V was shortened by 6 bases and J by 3 bases, with 2 bases between the two germline ends. The CDR3 loop spans 11 amino acids. CDR3 residues: CASSANEKLFF. The CDR3 DNA sequence: TGTGCCAGCAGCGCTAATGAAAAACTGTTTTTT.

The rearrangement links TRBV27 to TRBJ1-1; D is perhaps TRBD1 (6 bases). CDR1 and CDR2 from the germline V gene are MNHEY and SMNVEV (reference sequence). The germline V and J ends were trimmed by 2 bases and 3 bases, with 13 bases remaining between them. The CDR3 is 15 residues long. The CDR3 DNA reads as TGTGCCAGCAGTTTAGGGTGGACAGAACACACTGAAGCTTTCTTT. Translation: CASSLGWTEHTEAFF.

The chain uses TRBV12-2 and TRBJ2-3; the table's D call, TRBD2, has no DNA check behind it. TRBV12-2 is recorded as a pseudogene. The CDR3 runs to 17 residues. The CDR3 coding sequence is TGTGCAAGTCGCCCAGAGGTAGCGGGGGGTGTTCAAGATACGCAGTATTTT. Translated, it gives CASRPEVAGGVQDTQYF.

The chain employs TRBV27 and TRBJ2-6; 7 bases map to TRBD1. CDR1 MNHEY and CDR2 SMNVEV come from the germline V gene (reference sequence). The CDR3 extends over 18 amino acids. Losses at the gene ends were 4 bases for V and 2 bases for J; bases not matched to a gene: 11. The CDR3 sequence is CASSYATGLIAGANVLTF. CDR3 in DNA: TGTGCCAGCAGTTACGCGACAGGGTTGATCGCTGGGGCCAACGTCCTGACTTTC.

In its sample, this clone was seen once. The rearrangement links TRBV19 to TRBJ1-2, with 7 bases aligning to TRBD1. Unmatched junction bases numbered 5, after V lost 5 bases and J lost 5 bases. The germline V gene has CDR1 LNHDA and CDR2 SQIVND (reference sequence). The CDR3 consists of 13 residues. DNA of the CDR3: TGTGCCAGTAGTCCCCACAGGGGTTATGGCTACACCTTC. Translating gives CASSPHRGYGYTF.

V usage is TRBV5-4 and J usage is TRBJ2-1; 9 positions agree with TRBD1. CDR3 length equals 16 residues. V lost 4 bases to trimming and J lost 0 bases; unmatched junction nucleotides: 5. Germline CDR1 SGHNT, CDR2 YYREEE (reference sequence). The CDR3 is CASSLGQGSSYNEQFF. In DNA, the CDR3 is TGTGCCAGCAGCCTGGGACAGGGTAGCTCCTACAATGAGCAGTTCTTC.

The chain joins TRBV2 to TRBJ2-7; 9 bases agree with TRBD1. The CDR3 has 14 residues. The germline gives CDR1 SNHLY, CDR2 FYNNEI. V trimming: 4 bases; J trimming: 4 bases; junction bases outside the gene matches: 5. As DNA, the CDR3 is TGTGCCAGCAGTGCAGGGACAGGGATATACGAGCAGTACTTC. It codes for CASSAGTGIYEQYF.

This chain joins TRBV11-2 and TRBJ2-1; D call uncertain. The germline V gene has CDR1 SGHAT and CDR2 FQNNGV. The CDR3 runs to 15 residues. Between the trimmed V and J ends, which lost 1 base and 0 bases, there was a span of 7 bases. In nucleotides, the CDR3 is TGTGCCAGCAGCTTAGTCGCCAGCTCCTACAATGAGCAGTTCTTC. It yields the protein CASSLVASSYNEQFF.

This sequence joins TRBV5-1 and TRBJ1-4; 8 nucleotides align to TRBD1. The J segment lost 5 bases and the V segment lost 4 bases, leaving 7 bases of the junction unmatched. This CDR3 is 15 amino acids long. The germline V gene encodes CDR1 SGHRS and CDR2 YFSETQ. The CDR3 DNA is TGCGCCAGCAGCCCGTACAGGGGGACGAATGAAAAACTGTTTTTT. This codes for CASSPYRGTNEKLFF. Looking up the rest from reference TRBV5-1 and TRBJ1-4 gives the full variable domain: KAGVTQTPRYLIKTRGQQVTLSCSPISGHRSVSWYQQTPGQGLQFLFEYFSETQRNKGNFPGRFSGRQFSNSRSEMNVSTLELGDSALYLCASSPYRGTNEKLFFGSGTQLSVL.

This rearrangement joins TRBV7-2 to TRBJ1-5; D call uncertain. Trimming pared 5 bases from V and 11 bases from J, leaving 16 bases between. This CDR3 comprises 13 residues. Germline CDR1 reads SGHTA; CDR2 reads FQGNSA. DNA of the CDR3: TGTGCCAGCAGCACTTATCTAGAGGAGGCCCAGCATTTT. This encodes CASSTYLEEAQHF.

V and J are TRBV9 and TRBJ1-2, with TRBD1 identical over 10 bases. The CDR3 totals 15 residues. The trim removed 3 bases at V and 5 bases at J, leaving 7 bases unmatched. Germline assignment: CDR1 SGDLS and CDR2 YYNGEE. The CDR3 coding sequence is TGTGCCAGCAGCGCGACAGGGGGCGCGTTTTATGGCTACACCTTC. Translated, it gives CASSATGGAFYGYTF.